This T cell receptor beta chain is from a study of T-cell reconstitution after alpha-beta-depleted transplantation in children. Study-level findings and limits: Hyperexpanded clones declined; after one year, newly produced T cells mostly supplied diversity. Recipient T cells and thymic progenitors that survived gave rise to the high TCRbeta diversity observed at day 60 in some patients. Alpha-beta T cells present about two months after transplant were reported to originate from several hundred expanded graft clones.

J was trimmed by 6 bases and V by 0 bases; bases with no gene match: 4. The germline CDR1 and CDR2 sequences are DFQATT and SNEGSKA (reference sequence). CDR3 length: 15 amino acids. This clonotype was counted a few times. The antigen is unknown. Unique molecular identifiers were incorporated during preparation of the TCRbeta library. TCRdb processed the PCR reads anew with MiXCR; each CDR3 protein has one entry. In the table there are about 980,000 distinct CDR3 sequences, about 30% of which are singletons. The clonotype comes from a boy younger than two who had a stem cell transplant for SCID, so the T cells may come from the graft donor. V usage is TRBV20-1 and J usage is TRBJ1-6; 8 bases line up with TRBD1. Material: PBMCs, mostly from graft donor cells, obtained 360 days after TCRalphabeta/CD19-depleted stem cell transplant. The CDR3 reads CSARDRTGGNSPLHF. The CDR3 DNA is TGCAGTGCTAGAGATCGAACAGGGGGTAATTCACCCCTCCACTTT.